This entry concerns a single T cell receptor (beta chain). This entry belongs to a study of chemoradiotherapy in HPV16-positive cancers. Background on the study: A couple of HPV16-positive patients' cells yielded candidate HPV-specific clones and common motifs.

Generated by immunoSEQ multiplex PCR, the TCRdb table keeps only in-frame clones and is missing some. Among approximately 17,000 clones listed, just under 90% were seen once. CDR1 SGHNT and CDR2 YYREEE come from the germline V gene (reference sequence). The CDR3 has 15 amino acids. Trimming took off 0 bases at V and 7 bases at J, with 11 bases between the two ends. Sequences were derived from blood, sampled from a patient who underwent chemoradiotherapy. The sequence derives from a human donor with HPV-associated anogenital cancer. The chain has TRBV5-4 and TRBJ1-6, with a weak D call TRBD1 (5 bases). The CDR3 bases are TGTGCCAGCAGCTTGGCGACAGTAGGGAATTCACCCCTCCACTTT. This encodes CASSLATVGNSPLHF.